These 26 T cell receptor beta chains were sequenced from one sample in a study of CXCR3-negative and CXCR3-positive naive CD8 T cells. These receptors are not linked to any known antigen. The study, taken as a whole, reports: Higher TRB CDR3 hydrophobicity marked CXCR3-positive naive cells relative to CXCR3-negative naive cells.

UMI-labeled 5' RACE TRB cDNA libraries were prepared from the cells. TCRdb reanalyzed the 5' RACE reads, giving one entry per CDR3 protein sequence and no DNA. The sample table sets out tens of thousands of distinct CDR3 sequences. Material for sequencing was naive CXCR3+ CD8+ T cells from blood. As for subset: CD45RO-CCR7+CD27+CD95- naive CD8+ T cells expressing CXCR3 (TNR3+). These receptors came from a human donor in good health. Some clones in this sample may be carry-over from other donors' samples.

The chain recombines TRBV5-1 with TRBJ2-6. Germline CDR1 reads SGHRS; CDR2 reads YFSETQ. The CDR3 consists of 16 residues. The CDR3: CASSFSALSGANVLTF.

The chain uses TRBV5-6 and TRBJ1-1; absent DNA, TCRdb's TRBD1 call cannot be checked. Germline CDR1 SGHDT, CDR2 YYEEEE. CDR3 length: 13 residues. The CDR3 reads CASSRGTGLEAFF.

The rearrangement uses TRBV28 and TRBJ2-5; the D call from TCRdb, TRBD1, cannot be confirmed without DNA. There are 15 residues in the CDR3. Germline CDR1 and CDR2: MDHEN and SYDVKM. The CDR3 loop is CASSLRGQGRETQYF.

The V call is TRBV5-5, the J call TRBJ2-2; as DNA is missing, the TRBD1 call by TCRdb cannot be tested. Per the germline V gene, CDR1 is SGHKS and CDR2 is YYEKEE (reference sequence). This CDR3 contains 15 residues. The CDR3 here is CASSPDRERTGELFF.

The chain combines TRBV6-6 with TRBJ1-5; without DNA, the TCRdb call of TRBD1 cannot be checked. The CDR3 totals 14 residues. Germline CDR1 is MNHNY and CDR2 is SVGAGI (reference sequence). The CDR3: CTSSEQTGYQPQHF.

This sequence joins TRBV28 and TRBJ2-2; TCRdb calls TRBD1, which cannot be checked without DNA. The CDR3 extends over 13 amino acids. Looked up from germline, CDR1 is MDHEN and CDR2 is SYDVKM. CDR3 amino acids: CASTGGWAGELFF.

The rearrangement uses TRBV7-9 and TRBJ2-1; TCRdb designates TRBD2, a call that cannot be tested without DNA. The CDR3 length is 12 residues. Germline CDR1 is SEHNR and CDR2 is FQNEAQ (reference sequence). The CDR3: CASGSGSGEQFF.

The rearrangement links TRBV19 to TRBJ2-6; no DNA is available, so the TRBD2 call from TCRdb remains unchecked. Germline V CDR1 and CDR2: LNHDA, SQIVND (reference sequence). The CDR3 runs 15 residues. The CDR3: CASGRSQDGANVLTF.

The rearrangement uses TRBV7-2 and TRBJ1-1; TCRdb returns TRBD1, unconfirmable since there is no DNA. Per germline, CDR1 SGHTA and CDR2 FQGNSA. The CDR3 consists of 15 residues. CDR3 protein: CASSPFGGRDNEAFF.

J is TRBJ1-2 and V is TRBV7-9. CDR1 and CDR2 from the germline V gene are SEHNR and FQNEAQ (reference sequence). The CDR3 has 14 amino acids. CDR3 loop: CASSLTQGIFGYTF.

This rearrangement joins TRBV12-3 or TRBV12-4 to TRBJ2-2; TCRdb calls TRBD2, which cannot be checked without DNA. This CDR3 comprises 15 residues. The CDR3 loop is CASGVAGTNTGELFF.

The rearrangement uses TRBV7-6 and TRBJ2-1; the D call from TCRdb, TRBD2, cannot be confirmed without DNA. From germline, CDR1 is SGHVS and CDR2 FNYEAQ. The CDR3 contains 18 residues. The CDR3 loop reads CASSLRTSGASSYNEQFF.

The gene calls are TRBV21-1 and TRBJ1-5. TRBV21-1 has pseudogene status. The CDR3 spans 13 residues. The CDR3 protein is CASSIRGNQPQHF.

V is TRBV29-1 and J is TRBJ2-7; TCRdb names TRBD1, which stays unverified in the absence of DNA. The CDR3 has 12 amino acids. Germline CDR1 is SQVTM and CDR2 is ANQGSEA. The CDR3 loop is CSVVQGSYEQYF.

J is TRBJ2-5 and V is TRBV12-3 or TRBV12-4; TCRdb outputs TRBD2, but without DNA this stays unchecked. There are 13 residues in the CDR3. This CDR3 reads CASTGLAMETQYF.

The chain has TRBV15 and TRBJ2-7. The CDR3 is made up of 15 amino acids. Looked up from germline, CDR1 is LNHNV and CDR2 is YYDKDF (reference sequence). The CDR3: CATSRATERDYEQYF. Based on the CDR3 plus reference TRBV15 and TRBJ2-7, the full variable domain is DAMVIQNPRYQVTQFGKPVTLSCSQTLNHNVMYWYQQKSSQAPKLLFHYYDKDFNNEADTPDNFQSRRPNTSFCFLDIRSPGLGDTAMYLCATSRATERDYEQYFGPGTRLTVT.

The CDR3 sequence: CASSQGRAYEQYF. V gene TRBV3-1 combines with J gene TRBJ2-7; TCRdb reports TRBD1, a call that lacks DNA to check it against. This CDR3 has 13 amino acids. Germline values: CDR1 LGHDT, CDR2 YNNKEL (reference sequence).

The rearrangement links TRBV7-2 to TRBJ1-1; TCRdb indicates TRBD1, and absent DNA this call remains unverified. CDR1 and CDR2 (germline): SGHTA, FQGNSA. The CDR3 is made up of 18 amino acids. CDR3 sequence reads: CASSQTGTASFDNTEAFF.

The V gene is TRBV6-5, the J gene TRBJ2-7; with no DNA, the TCRdb D assignment of TRBD1 cannot be verified. From germline, CDR1 is MNHEY and CDR2 SVGAGI. CDR3 size: 17 residues. The CDR3 reads CASSRNPRGGRVYEQYF.

This chain joins TRBV7-6 and TRBJ2-1. Germline V gene lookup returns CDR1 SGHVS and CDR2 FNYEAQ. The length of the CDR3 is 15 residues. This CDR3 is CASSLLGGAQNEQFF.

The chain combines TRBV20-1 with TRBJ2-3; TCRdb indicates TRBD2, and absent DNA this call remains unverified. Germline V gives CDR1 DFQATT, CDR2 SNEGSKA (reference sequence). This CDR3 is built from 15 residues. CDR3 region: CSAPLLAQPTDTQYF.

The gene calls are TRBV27 and TRBJ1-5; TCRdb designates TRBD1, a call that cannot be tested without DNA. The CDR3 loop spans 16 amino acids. CDR1 and CDR2 (germline): MNHEY, SMNVEV (reference sequence). CDR3 in amino acids: CASSLNGQGGNQPQHF.

The genes are TRBV3-1 and TRBJ2-7; TCRdb lists TRBD2, though no DNA is available to test this call. Germline CDR1 reads LGHDT; CDR2 reads YNNKEL (reference sequence). The length of the CDR3 is 18 residues. The CDR3: CASSQRTSVSLPFYEQYF.

The chain couples TRBV6-2 or TRBV6-3 to TRBJ2-7; TCRdb's D call of TRBD1 is untestable without DNA. The V gene's germline CDR1 is MNHEY and CDR2 SVGEGT. CDR3 length: 15 amino acids. CDR3: CASSTSGRRAYEQYF.

The J gene is TRBJ2-1, the V gene TRBV27; TCRdb reports TRBD2, a call that lacks DNA to check it against. The CDR3 has 13 amino acids. Germline CDR1 is MNHEY and CDR2 is SMNVEV (reference sequence). The CDR3 spells CASNRGGDNEQFF.

V usage is TRBV5-5 and J usage is TRBJ1-4; TCRdb indicates TRBD1, and absent DNA this call remains unverified. The CDR3 is 15 residues long. CDR1 SGHKS and CDR2 YYEKEE come from the germline V gene (reference sequence). The CDR3 protein is CASSAKGLGDEKLFF.